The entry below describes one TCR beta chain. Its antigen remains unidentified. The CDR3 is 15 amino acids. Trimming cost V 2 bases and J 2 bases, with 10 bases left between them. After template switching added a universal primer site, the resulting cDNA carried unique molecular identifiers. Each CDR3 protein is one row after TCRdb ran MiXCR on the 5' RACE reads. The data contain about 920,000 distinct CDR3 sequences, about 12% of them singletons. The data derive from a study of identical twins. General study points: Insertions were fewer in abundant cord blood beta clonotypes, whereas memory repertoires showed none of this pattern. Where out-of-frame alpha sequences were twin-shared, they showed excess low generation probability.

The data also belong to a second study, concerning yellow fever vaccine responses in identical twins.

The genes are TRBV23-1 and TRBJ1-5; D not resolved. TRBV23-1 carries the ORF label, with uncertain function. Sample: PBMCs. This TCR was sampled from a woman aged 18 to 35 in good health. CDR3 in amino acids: CASSQTPNRNQPQHF. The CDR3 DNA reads TGCGCCAGCAGTCAAACCCCAAATCGCAATCAGCCCCAGCATTTT.